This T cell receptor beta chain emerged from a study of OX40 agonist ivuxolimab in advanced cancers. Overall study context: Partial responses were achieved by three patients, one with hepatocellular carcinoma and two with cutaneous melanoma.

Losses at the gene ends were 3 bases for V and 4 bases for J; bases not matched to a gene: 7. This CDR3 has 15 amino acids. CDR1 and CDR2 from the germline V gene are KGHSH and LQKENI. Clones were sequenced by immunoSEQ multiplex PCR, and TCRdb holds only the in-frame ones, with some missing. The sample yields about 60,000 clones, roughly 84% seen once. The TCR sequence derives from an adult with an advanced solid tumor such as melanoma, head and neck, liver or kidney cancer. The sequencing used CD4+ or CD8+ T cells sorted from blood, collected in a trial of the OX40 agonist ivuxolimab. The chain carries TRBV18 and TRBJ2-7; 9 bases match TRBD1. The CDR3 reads CASSPGTGRGYEQYF. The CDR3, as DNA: TGTGCCAGCTCACCTGGGACAGGGAGAGGGTACGAGCAGTACTTC.